One sample yielded the 22 T cell receptor beta chains listed below, sequenced in a study of blood T cell repertoires in COVID-19. Measured with immunoSEQ multiplex PCR; TCRdb has only the in-frame clones, and not every one. In the table there are a few hundred thousand clones, roughly 90% of which are singletons. The sample taken for sequencing was PBMCs or T cells enriched from blood (not recorded which). These receptors were obtained from a woman younger than 45 who had been exposed to COVID-19.

This clone was observed once. J is TRBJ2-6 and V is TRBV5-1; 12 bases fit TRBD1. The CDR3 is made up of 18 amino acids. Germline V gene lookup returns CDR1 SGHRS and CDR2 YFSETQ. J lost 4 bases, V lost 3 bases, and 8 bases had no gene match. DNA for the CDR3: TGCGCCAGCAGCTCCGGGACAGGGGGCGCACAAGGGGCCAACGTCCTGACTTTC. Translated, it gives CASSSGTGGAQGANVLTF.

This rearrangement joins TRBV19 to TRBJ1-2; D is unresolved. Per germline, CDR1 LNHDA and CDR2 SQIVND (reference sequence). This CDR3 has 14 residues. Trimming pared 4 bases from V and 8 bases from J, leaving 17 bases between. The CDR3 DNA follows: TGTGCCAGTAGTAGCCGCCCCGTCGGGGTAGGCTACACCTTC. This encodes CASSSRPVGVGYTF. Full variable domain (rest looked up from reference TRBV19 and TRBJ1-2): DGGITQSPKYLFRKEGQNVTLSCEQNLNHDAMYWYRQDPGQGLRLIYYSQIVNDFQKGDIAEGYSVSREKKESFPLTVTSAQKNPTAFYLCASSSRPVGVGYTFGSGTRLTVV.

This rearrangement joins TRBV5-6 to TRBJ2-7; a possible D gene is TRBD1 (6 bases). V gave up 0 bases and J gave up 6 bases, with 16 bases separating them. Germline V gene sequence: CDR1 SGHDT, CDR2 YYEEEE. The CDR3 length is 15 residues. The CDR3 sequence: CASSLDRARVFEQYF. The CDR3 nucleotides are TGTGCCAGCAGCTTGGACAGGGCCCGGGTTTTCGAGCAGTACTTC.

The CDR3: CASSLFGEQYF. In DNA form, the CDR3 reads TGTGCCAGCAGCTTGTTCGGGGAGCAGTACTTC. The chain combines TRBV5-5 with TRBJ2-7; D is unclear. Germline V gene data show CDR1 as SGHKS and CDR2 as YYEKEE (reference sequence). This CDR3 contains 11 residues. V shed 1 base and J shed 7 bases, with 6 bases lying between them.

This sequence joins TRBV2 and TRBJ1-5, with 10 positions matching TRBD1. The CDR3 sequence is 15 residues long. The ends lost 3 bases at V and 2 bases at J; junction bases unmatched: 1. From germline, CDR1 is SNHLY and CDR2 FYNNEI. CDR3 residues: CASSDGTGGNQPQHF. CDR3 nucleotide sequence: TGTGCCAGCAGTGATGGGACAGGGGGCAATCAGCCCCAGCATTTT.

This clone was recorded only once. The chain carries TRBV3-1 (or the pseudogene TRBV3-2) and TRBJ2-1; tentative D call: TRBD1 (6 bases). CDR1 is LGHDT, CDR2 YNNKEL, per germline (reference sequence). V lost 7 bases to trimming and J lost 13 bases, with 14 bases between them. CDR3 length: 11 amino acids. CDR3 amino acids: CASTSGVSQFF. The CDR3 bases are TGTGCCAGCACCTCAGGGGTATCCCAGTTCTTC.

This clone was detected once. This chain links TRBV15 with TRBJ2-7; 7 nucleotides match TRBD1. Trimming cost V 5 bases and J 0 bases; bases outside gene matches: 4. This CDR3 spans 14 amino acids. Germline assignment: CDR1 LNHNV and CDR2 YYDKDF (reference sequence). In nucleotides, the CDR3 is TGTGCCACCAGCGTTTACAGGGGCTCCTACGAGCAGTACTTC. Translated, it gives CATSVYRGSYEQYF.

The chain uses TRBV28 and TRBJ1-4; D is perhaps TRBD1 (6 bases). V lost 8 bases to trimming and J lost 8 bases, with 15 bases between them. Germline V gene data show CDR1 as MDHEN and CDR2 as SYDVKM. The CDR3 has 13 amino acids. Here the CDR3 reads CASVQGLGEKLFF. The CDR3 nucleotides are TGTGCCAGCGTACAGGGCTTAGGGGAAAAACTGTTTTTT. The full variable domain, completed using reference TRBV28 and TRBJ1-4, is DVKVTQSSRYLVKRTGEKVFLECVQDMDHENMFWYRQDPGLGLRLIYFSYDVKMKEKGDIPEGYSVSREKKERFSLILESASTNQTSMYLCASVQGLGEKLFFGSGTQLSVL.

The chain is built from TRBV6-5 and TRBJ2-5, with 9 bases fitting TRBD1. V shed 8 bases, J shed 5 bases, and the junction held 6 bases outside the gene matches. CDR3 length equals 13 residues. Germline CDR1 reads MNHEY; CDR2 reads SVGAGI. The CDR3 sequence is CASGDREGETQYF. In nucleotides, the CDR3 is TGTGCCAGCGGGGACAGGGAGGGGGAGACCCAGTACTTC.

V is TRBV27 and J is TRBJ1-2, with 10 bases matching TRBD1. The CDR3 sequence is 13 residues long. Losses at the gene ends were 4 bases for V and 7 bases for J; bases not matched to a gene: 3. Germline CDR1 and CDR2: MNHEY and SMNVEV (reference sequence). In DNA form, the CDR3 reads TGTGCCAGCAGTTACGACAGGGGGCTTGGCTACACCTTC. Translating it yields CASSYDRGLGYTF.

A single count supports this clone. The chain employs TRBV5-1 and TRBJ1-4, with a tentative D call TRBD1 (5 bases). The V end lost 4 bases, the J end lost 5 bases, and 18 bases lay between the germline ends. There are 16 residues in the CDR3. Germline V gene sequence: CDR1 SGHRS, CDR2 YFSETQ. The CDR3 bases are TGCGCCAGCAGCGGGGGAGGGGTTCCACCGAATGAAAAACTGTTTTTT. Translation: CASSGGGVPPNEKLFF.

This clone was seen just once. This chain joins TRBV5-1 and TRBJ1-1; D ambiguous. The CDR3 is made up of 13 amino acids. From germline, CDR1 is SGHRS and CDR2 YFSETQ. Trimming removed 7 bases at V and 4 bases at J, with 14 bases between. The CDR3 DNA follows: TGCGCCAGCCGCGGGTCGGGTAGCACTGAAGCTTTCTTT. Translating it yields CASRGSGSTEAFF.

The rearrangement links TRBV5-4 to TRBJ1-1, with 7 bases that match TRBD1. V gave up 5 bases and J gave up 3 bases; unmatched junction bases: 4. CDR3 length: 13 amino acids. The germline V gene encodes CDR1 SGHNT and CDR2 YYREEE (reference sequence). The CDR3 region is CASSLTGYTEAFF. CDR3 DNA sequence: TGTGCCAGCAGTCTGACAGGGTACACTGAAGCTTTCTTT.

This rearrangement joins TRBV7-2 to TRBJ2-3, with TRBD1 as a possible D gene (6 bases). V lost 2 bases to trimming and J lost 2 bases, with 11 bases between them. CDR1 is SGHTA, CDR2 FQGNSA, per germline. The CDR3 extends over 15 amino acids. The CDR3 sequence is CASSLQGIPTDTQYF. The CDR3 DNA is TGTGCCAGCAGCTTACAGGGGATTCCCACAGATACGCAGTATTTT.

J is TRBJ1-6 and V is TRBV27; D is uncertain. V was shortened by 3 bases and J by 7 bases, with 4 bases between the two germline ends. Germline CDR1 and CDR2: MNHEY and SMNVEV (reference sequence). This CDR3 comprises 12 residues. The CDR3 sequence: CASSLRNSPLHF. The CDR3 DNA reads TGTGCCAGCAGTTTGAGGAATTCACCCCTCCACTTT.

The chain recombines TRBV7-2 with TRBJ1-5; TRBD1 is a possible D gene (6 bases). The V and J ends lost 4 bases and 0 bases respectively, with 16 bases between them. The CDR3 runs 17 residues. Germline CDR1 SGHTA, CDR2 FQGNSA. CDR3 sequence reads: CASSYAGVGYSNQPQHF. CDR3 coding DNA: TGTGCCAGCAGCTATGCAGGGGTAGGTTATAGCAATCAGCCCCAGCATTTT.

This clone was detected only a few times. This rearrangement joins TRBV13 to TRBJ2-7; 7 bases agree with TRBD1. There are 12 residues in the CDR3. V was clipped by 5 bases and J by 7 bases; unmatched bases: 5. Germline CDR1 is PRHDT and CDR2 is FYEKMQ (reference sequence). CDR3 amino acids: CASSPRGLEQYF. The CDR3 DNA reads TGTGCCAGCAGCCCCAGGGGGTTGGAGCAGTACTTC. Full variable domain (missing parts from reference TRBV13 and TRBJ2-7): AAGVIQSPRHLIKEKRETATLKCYPIPRHDTVYWYQQGPGQDPQFLISFYEKMQSDKGSIPDRFSAQQFSDYHSELNMSSLELGDSALYFCASSPRGLEQYFGPGTRLTVT.

CDR3 sequence reads: CASSLTRGRTDTQYF. CDR3 coding DNA: TGTGCCAGCAGCTTAACCAGGGGACGCACAGATACGCAGTATTTT. V gene TRBV7-2 combines with J gene TRBJ2-3; maybe TRBD1 (6 bases). This CDR3 has 15 residues. Germline V CDR1 and CDR2: SGHTA, FQGNSA. V lost 2 bases and J 1 base, leaving 10 bases between the germline ends.

V and J are TRBV24-1 and TRBJ1-2; no reliable D call. Trimming removed 0 bases from V and 3 bases from J, with 7 bases in between. Germline V CDR1 and CDR2: KGHDR, SFDVKD. The CDR3 length is 14 residues. CDR3 sequence: CATSDLWADYGYTF. The CDR3 DNA sequence: TGTGCCACCAGTGATTTGTGGGCAGACTATGGCTACACCTTC.

The chain employs TRBV6-1 and TRBJ1-1, with D unresolved. CDR1 and CDR2 (germline): MNHNS, SASEGT. V shed 4 bases and J shed 1 base, with 19 bases lying between them. CDR3 length equals 17 residues. CDR3 amino acids: CASSGAPGGSPNTEAFF. The CDR3 nucleotides are TGTGCCAGCAGTGGAGCGCCAGGTGGGTCTCCGAACACTGAAGCTTTCTTT.

The genes are TRBV5-6 and TRBJ2-4, with 7 bases that match TRBD1. V dropped 4 bases and J dropped 3; count of bases not matched to a gene: 10. Germline assignment: CDR1 SGHDT and CDR2 YYEEEE. The CDR3 covers 16 residues. In nucleotides, the CDR3 is TGTGCCAGCAGCGTAACAGGGGTTATAGACAAAAACATTCAGTACTTC. This codes for CASSVTGVIDKNIQYF.

The J gene is TRBJ1-1, the V gene TRBV19; TRBD1 matches 11 bases. The V segment lost 5 bases and the J segment 4 bases; nucleotides outside the gene matches: 6. Looked up from germline, CDR1 is LNHDA and CDR2 is SQIVND (reference sequence). This CDR3 is 15 amino acids long. The CDR3 region is CASSPGQGVGTEAFF. DNA for the CDR3: TGTGCCAGTAGTCCGGGACAGGGGGTAGGCACTGAAGCTTTCTTT.